This TCR beta chain was identified during a study of blood T cell repertoires in COVID-19 (TCRdb year 2020). Notes on the research overall: Samples from collaborators originated in the United States, Italy and Spain and spanned both the acute and convalescent phases of COVID-19. The material from the prospective study consisted of cDNA or gDNA derived from T cells, B-cell-depleted T cells, or PBMCs. Deeply sampled blood TCRbeta repertoires from subjects exposed to, actively infected with, or recovered from COVID-19 were included in the dataset. The repertoires were made available in a free public database intended to serve as a resource for research on the immune response to SARS-CoV-2. Samples came from the ongoing ImmuneRACE study (first 160 participants) plus 1,254 subjects from 6 global collaborators. A de-identified subject ID, COVID-19 status, age in years and sex were almost always included in the sample metadata. Where available, HLA class I and class II types were obtained from metadata supplied by the sample provider rather than from assay-based typing. What the authors observed across the whole study: Clinical and demographic metadata were provided uncurated, with the amount varying by source and participant.

Including cysteine and phenylalanine, the CDR3 has 13 amino acids. Only the CDR3 region is kept as DNA, spanning 39 bases read in frame from base 1. The junction shows trimming of 0 bases on V and 7 bases on J, and the gene matches do not reach 2 bases of it. CDR1 SGHAT and CDR2 FQNNGV were looked up in the germline V gene. Whole blood was collected in K2EDTA tubes by collaborating institutions according to the institutions' own protocols. For TCRbeta analysis, collaborator samples were shipped as frozen whole blood, as isolated PBMCs, or as DNA extracted from either sample type. The immunoSEQ Assay, a bias-controlled multiplex PCR, was used to amplify TCRbeta CDR3 regions from genomic DNA. Turning to the authors' computational methods: The number of nucleated cells in each sample was estimated from the amplification of reference gene primers within the assay. To quantify the absolute abundance of each unique TCRbeta CDR3 rearrangement, sequence reads were collapsed and filtered. For each sample, productive Simpson clonality was calculated as the square root of Simpson's diversity index across productive rearrangements. The clones in this table, taken by TCRdb from immuneACCESS, are in-frame only. Not every clone is retained; where verified, under half of the shortfall comes from an unresolved V gene, and the cause of the rest is unknown. V, J and clone size were drawn from that table, and D and trimming were deduced from the DNA. For this sample there are some 200,000 clones; 86% appear just once. The top ten clonotypes cover 5.5% to 7% of the sample.

Regarding this clone: What antigen it recognizes has not been identified. No much larger clonotype is one base removed from it; base qualities were not supplied.

The clonotype comes from a man older than 75 with acute or convalescent COVID-19. The sequencing input was peripheral blood. The chain was built from TRBV11-2 and TRBJ1-2, with 7 bases matching TRBD1. The sequenced DNA: TGTGCCAGCAGCTTAGACAGGACAGGTGGCTACACCTTC. It translates as CASSLDRTGGYTF.